The 9 T cell receptor beta chains given below trace back to one sample, sequenced in a study of regulatory T cells in long-lasting Graves disease. As for time point: persistent/refractory GD, antithyroid drugs over 5 years with positive TRAb. Making the TCR library involved RNA that had been extracted from PBMCs. According to the study, TCR beta libraries were built with iRepertoire HTBI primers and CDR3-region Arm-PCR. TCRdb re-called the multiplex PCR reads through MiXCR, storing one row per CDR3 protein. This table holds roughly 450,000 distinct CDR3 sequences, 23% found once. The sample was peripheral blood mononuclear cells (PBMCs), taken when the disease was refractory, from a patient treated with antithyroid drugs. The receptors stem from a female donor with Graves disease.

The rearrangement uses TRBV30 and TRBJ1-1; D may be TRBD1 (5 bases). Germline CDR1 GTSNPN, CDR2 SVGIG (reference sequence). The CDR3 loop spans 12 amino acids. V gave up 5 bases and J gave up 4 bases, with 11 bases separating them. Here the CDR3 DNA reads TGTGCCTGGCGGGGGATGGCCACTGAAGCTTTCTTT. Protein sequence: CAWRGMATEAFF.

The chain employs TRBV24-1 and TRBJ2-7; 8 positions match TRBD2. The J segment lost 5 bases and the V segment lost 4 bases, leaving 3 bases of the junction unmatched. Looked up from germline, CDR1 is KGHDR and CDR2 is SFDVKD. The CDR3 length is 13 residues. The CDR3 DNA is TGTGCCACCAGTGAGGCAGCGGGAGACGAGCAGTACTTC. It encodes CATSEAAGDEQYF.

This clonotype was seen more than once but under ten times. CDR3 residues: CASNLGQNTEAFF. CDR3 nucleotide sequence: TGTGCCAGTAACCTGGGACAGAACACTGAAGCTTTCTTT. The chain carries TRBV3-1 and TRBJ1-1; possibly TRBD1 for D (6 bases). The germline V and J ends were trimmed by 9 bases and 1 base, with 12 bases remaining between them. The CDR3 contains 13 residues. Germline lookup yields CDR1 LGHDT and CDR2 YNNKEL (reference sequence).

This clonotype has ten or more counts. The chain couples TRBV30 to TRBJ1-1; D not certain. Trimming removed 1 base at V and 1 base at J, with 16 bases between. This CDR3 is built from 16 residues. In germline, CDR1 is GTSNPN, CDR2 SVGIG (reference sequence). The chain's CDR3 is CAWSELKWGGNTEAFF. In DNA form, the CDR3 reads TGTGCCTGGAGTGAATTGAAGTGGGGAGGGAACACTGAAGCTTTCTTT.

At least ten counts were recorded for this clonotype. V usage is TRBV20-1 and J usage is TRBJ2-7, with D perhaps matching TRBD1 or TRBD2 (5 bases each). This CDR3 has 12 residues. The germline CDR1 and CDR2 sequences are DFQATT and SNEGSKA (reference sequence). V was shortened by 2 bases and J by 6 bases, with 11 bases between the two germline ends. Written as DNA, the CDR3 is TGCAGTGCTAGAACGCCAGGGAGCGAGCAGTACTTC. It encodes CSARTPGSEQYF.

This chain connects TRBV5-1 to TRBJ2-5, with 10 positions matching TRBD2. CDR1 and CDR2 (germline): SGHRS, YFSETQ. J gave up 5 bases and V 9 bases, and 13 bases lay outside the gene matches. This CDR3 comprises 15 residues. The CDR3 is CATKASSGRLETQYF. The DNA of the CDR3 is TGCGCCACCAAAGCAAGTAGCGGGAGGTTGGAGACCCAGTACTTC.

The chain links TRBV2 to TRBJ2-1, with TRBD2 matching 12 bases. The CDR3 consists of 14 residues. CDR1 and CDR2 from the germline V gene are SNHLY and FYNNEI. The trim removed 8 bases at V and 6 bases at J, leaving 5 bases unmatched. The CDR3 reads CASRGLAGPNEQFF. The DNA for the CDR3 is TGTGCCAGCCGGGGACTAGCGGGCCCCAATGAGCAGTTCTTC. Using reference TRBV2 and TRBJ2-1 for the parts outside the CDR3, the full variable domain is EPEVTQTPSHQVTQMGQEVILRCVPISNHLYFYWYRQILGQKVEFLVSFYNNEISEKSEIFDDQFSVERPDGSNFTLKIRSTKLEDSAMYFCASRGLAGPNEQFFGPGTRLTVL.

This clonotype was counted only a few times. The chain uses TRBV7-9 and TRBJ2-5, with 7 bases lining up with TRBD1. The length of the CDR3 is 12 residues. V shed 8 bases, J shed 5 bases, and the junction held 5 bases outside the gene matches. CDR1 and CDR2 (germline): SEHNR, FQNEAQ (reference sequence). The CDR3: CASSTGSETQYF. Here the CDR3 DNA reads TGTGCCAGCTCGACAGGGTCGGAGACCCAGTACTTC.

This chain uses TRBV6-1 with TRBJ1-6; weak D call: TRBD1 (6 bases). CDR1 and CDR2 (germline): MNHNS, SASEGT. With 7 bases removed from V and 4 bases from J, the gap between germline ends came to 14 bases. The CDR3 has 15 residues. The CDR3 protein is CASNPGTNYNSPLHF. For the CDR3, the DNA is TGTGCCAGCAATCCCGGGACAAATTATAATTCACCCCTCCACTTT.